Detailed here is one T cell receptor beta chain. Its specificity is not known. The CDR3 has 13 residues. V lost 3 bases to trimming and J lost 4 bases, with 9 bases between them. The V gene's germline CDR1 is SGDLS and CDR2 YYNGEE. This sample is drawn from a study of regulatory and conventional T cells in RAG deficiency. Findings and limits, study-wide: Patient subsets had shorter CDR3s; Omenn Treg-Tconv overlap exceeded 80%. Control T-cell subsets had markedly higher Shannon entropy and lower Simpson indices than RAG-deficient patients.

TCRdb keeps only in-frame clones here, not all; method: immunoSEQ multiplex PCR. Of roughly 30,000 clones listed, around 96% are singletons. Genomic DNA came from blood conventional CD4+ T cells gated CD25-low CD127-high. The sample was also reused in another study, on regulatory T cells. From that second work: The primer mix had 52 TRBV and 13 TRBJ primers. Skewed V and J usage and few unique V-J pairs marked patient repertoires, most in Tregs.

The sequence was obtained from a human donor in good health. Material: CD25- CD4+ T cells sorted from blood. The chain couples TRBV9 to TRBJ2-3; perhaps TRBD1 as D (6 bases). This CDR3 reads CASSAGVPDTQYF. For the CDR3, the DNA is TGTGCCAGCAGCGCAGGGGTCCCAGATACGCAGTATTTT. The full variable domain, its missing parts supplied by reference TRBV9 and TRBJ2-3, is DSGVTQTPKHLITATGQRVTLRCSPRSGDLSVYWYQQSLDQGLQFLIQYYNGEERAKGNILERFSAQQFPDLHSELNLSSLELGDSALYFCASSAGVPDTQYFGPGTRLTVL.